The entry below describes one T cell receptor beta chain. This clone has just one count. Its cognate antigen has yet to be identified. Base qualities were left out, and no much larger clone turns up one base away. The data were obtained in a study of control samples from healthy donors and cancer patients (dated by TCRdb to 2018 to 2020). Library preparation was by the immunoSEQ multiplex PCR assay. The source is immuneACCESS, and TCRdb retained only in-frame sequences with V and J called. Part of the clones is not carried over; for the studies checked, unresolved V genes explain less than half of this, and the remainder is unexplained. The sample records about 89,000 clones, more than 75% of which are singletons. Clones ranked in the top ten supply more than 2% of the sample. Looking up the germline V gene yields CDR1 KGHSH and CDR2 LQKENI. Reading from cysteine to phenylalanine, the CDR3 counts 18 amino acids. This entry keeps only the CDR3 DNA: 54 bases, framed from base 1. Clipping removes 0 bases from V and 7 bases from J, with 7 as the unmatched junction base count.

This receptor was obtained from a woman between 35 and 50 years old in good health. The chain joins TRBV18 to TRBJ2-1; a stretch of 15 junction bases matches TRBD2. The specimen was blood. The nucleotide sequence is TGTGCCAGCTCACCACCCGGACTAGCGGGGGGGCCGGGGAATGAGCAGTTCTTC. It translates to CASSPPGLAGGPGNEQFF.